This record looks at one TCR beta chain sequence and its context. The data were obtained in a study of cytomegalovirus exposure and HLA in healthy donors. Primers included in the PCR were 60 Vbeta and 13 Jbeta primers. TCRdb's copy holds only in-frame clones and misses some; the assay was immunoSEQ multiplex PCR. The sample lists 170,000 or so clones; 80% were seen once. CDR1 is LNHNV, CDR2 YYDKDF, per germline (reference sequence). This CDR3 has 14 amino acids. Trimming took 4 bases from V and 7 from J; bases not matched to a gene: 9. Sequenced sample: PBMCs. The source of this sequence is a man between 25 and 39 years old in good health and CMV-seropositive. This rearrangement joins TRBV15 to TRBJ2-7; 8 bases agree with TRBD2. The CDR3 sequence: CATSKRGGPGEQYF. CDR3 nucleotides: TGTGCCACCAGCAAACGGGGGGGGCCAGGGGAGCAGTACTTC.